One and the same sample provided the 7 T cell receptor beta chains below, sequenced in a study of T cell repertoires in cytomegalovirus infection. MiXCR, run by TCRdb on the reads, gives a single entry per CDR3 protein. The sample lists around 450,000 distinct CDR3 sequences, roughly 30% seen once, with around 13% in the top ten. Material: PBMCs. These TCRs come from a human donor in good health (CMV status not recorded). Some clones in this sample may be carry-over from other donors' samples.

The chain carries TRBV20-1 and TRBJ2-6; 12 nucleotides align to TRBD1. Germline loops: CDR1 DFQATT, CDR2 SNEGSKA (reference sequence). The J segment lost 4 bases and the V segment lost 5 bases, leaving 9 bases of the junction unmatched. This CDR3 contains 17 residues. DNA of the CDR3: TGCAGTGCTGGGAAGGGACAGGGGGCTGAAGGGGCCAACGTCCTGACTTTC. Translated, it gives CSAGKGQGAEGANVLTF.

This clonotype was found a few times. The chain couples TRBV4-1 to TRBJ2-7, with D hard to call. Trimming cost V 0 bases and J 3 bases, with 6 bases left between them. Per the germline V gene, CDR1 is MGHRA and CDR2 is YSYEKL. This CDR3 spans 13 amino acids. DNA for the CDR3: TGCGCCAGCAGCCAAGATATCGGCTACGAGCAGTACTTC. It translates to CASSQDIGYEQYF.

This chain uses TRBV18 with TRBJ1-1, with D possibly being TRBD1 (5 bases). Trimming took off 3 bases at V and 4 bases at J, with 18 bases between the two ends. The CDR3 is made up of 16 amino acids. CDR1 and CDR2 from the germline V gene are KGHSH and LQKENI. The CDR3 sequence is CASSPSGRGMGTEAFF. The DNA for the CDR3 is TGTGCCAGCTCACCCTCCGGAAGGGGAATGGGCACTGAAGCTTTCTTT.

V is TRBV28 and J is TRBJ1-4, with D unresolved. The CDR3 consists of 15 residues. Germline loops: CDR1 MDHEN, CDR2 SYDVKM. V was cut by 4 bases and J by 3 bases, with 12 bases left in between. CDR3 nucleotide sequence: TGTGCCAGCAGTTCGGCTACGGTGTCTAATGAAAAACTGTTTTTT. This gives the protein CASSSATVSNEKLFF.

The chain recombines TRBV12-3 or TRBV12-4 with TRBJ2-5; the D is unclear. Deletions cut 2 bases from V and 2 bases from J, with 9 bases between. CDR3 length: 14 residues. Here the CDR3 DNA reads TGTGCCAGCAGTTTACTGGGCTCACAAGAGACCCAGTACTTC. This encodes CASSLLGSQETQYF.

In this sample, this clonotype turned up a few times. This sequence joins TRBV7-2 and TRBJ1-2; no clear D gene. This CDR3 is built from 16 residues. V gave up 5 bases and J gave up 3 bases, with 19 bases separating them. CDR1 and CDR2 (germline): SGHTA, FQGNSA. This chain's CDR3 is CASSQQVGGPYYGYTF. The CDR3 nucleotides are TGTGCCAGCAGCCAACAAGTAGGCGGGCCCTACTATGGCTACACCTTC.

The chain has TRBV20-1 and TRBJ1-5, with 9 nucleotides matching TRBD1. J gave up 4 bases and V 3 bases, and 10 bases lay outside the gene matches. This CDR3 comprises 16 residues. Germline V gene lookup returns CDR1 DFQATT and CDR2 SNEGSKA (reference sequence). The CDR3 reads CSARGGTGTQNQPQHF. As DNA, the CDR3 is TGCAGTGCTAGGGGGGGGACAGGGACCCAGAATCAGCCCCAGCATTTT.